This T cell receptor (beta chain) was sequenced for a study of T cells in Graves' hyperthyroidism and ophthalmopathy. It was considered stable Graves' hyperthyroidism when ophthalmopathy did not progress within 18 months. Trimming stripped 2 bases from V and 0 bases from J, with 8 bases between. This CDR3 has 16 amino acids. Germline CDR1 and CDR2: SGHVS and FNYEAQ. Amplification targeted TCR beta CDR3 regions from RNA transcripts. The study used the HTBI primer set for a first-round RT-PCR of the TCR CDR3. TCRdb independently ran MiXCR on the multiplex PCR reads; one entry per CDR3 protein. The sample contains about 200,000 distinct CDR3 sequences, roughly a sixth of which appear only once. This clonotype was seen repeatedly, ten times or more.

The rearrangement links TRBV7-6 to TRBJ2-6; D might be TRBD1 (6 bases). Material: blood. The sequence derives from a woman between 45 and 65 years old with Graves' hyperthyroidism. CDR3 sequence reads: CASSLTGYSGANVLTF. DNA of the CDR3: TGTGCCAGCAGCTTAACAGGGTACTCTGGGGCCAACGTCCTGACTTTC.